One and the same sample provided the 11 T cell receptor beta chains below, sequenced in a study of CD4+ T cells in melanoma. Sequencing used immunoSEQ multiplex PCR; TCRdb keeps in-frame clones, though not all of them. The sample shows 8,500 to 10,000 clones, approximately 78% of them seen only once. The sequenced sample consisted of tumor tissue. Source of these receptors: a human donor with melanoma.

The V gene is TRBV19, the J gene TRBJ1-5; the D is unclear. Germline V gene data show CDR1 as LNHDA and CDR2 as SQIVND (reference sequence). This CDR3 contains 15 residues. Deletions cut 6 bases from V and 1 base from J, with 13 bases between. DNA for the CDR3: TGTGCCAGTAGCGATCATGGTAGGAGCAATCAGCCCCAGCATTTT. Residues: CASSDHGRSNQPQHF. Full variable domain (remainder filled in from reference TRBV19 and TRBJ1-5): DGGITQSPKYLFRKEGQNVTLSCEQNLNHDAMYWYRQDPGQGLRLIYYSQIVNDFQKGDIAEGYSVSREKKESFPLTVTSAQKNPTAFYLCASSDHGRSNQPQHFGDGTRLSIL.

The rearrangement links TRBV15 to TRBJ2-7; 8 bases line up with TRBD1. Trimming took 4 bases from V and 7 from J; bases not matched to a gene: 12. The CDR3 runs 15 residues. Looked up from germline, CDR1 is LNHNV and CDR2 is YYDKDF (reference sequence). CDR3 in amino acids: CATSTAPGGLWEQYF. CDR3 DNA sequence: TGTGCCACCAGCACCGCCCCAGGGGGCTTATGGGAGCAGTACTTC.

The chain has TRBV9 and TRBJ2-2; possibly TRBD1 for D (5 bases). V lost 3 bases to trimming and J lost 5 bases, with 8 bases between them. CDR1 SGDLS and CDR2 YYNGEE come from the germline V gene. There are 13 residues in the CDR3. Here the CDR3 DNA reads TGTGCCAGCAGCGATCCAGGGACCGGGGAGCTGTTTTTT. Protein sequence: CASSDPGTGELFF.

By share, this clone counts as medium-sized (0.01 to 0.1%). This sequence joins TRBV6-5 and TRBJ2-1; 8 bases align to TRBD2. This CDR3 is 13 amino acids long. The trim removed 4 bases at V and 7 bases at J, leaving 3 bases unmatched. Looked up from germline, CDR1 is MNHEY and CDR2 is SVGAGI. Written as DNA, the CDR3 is TGTGCCAGCAGTTCCGCGGGGGGTAATGAGCAGTTCTTC. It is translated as CASSSAGGNEQFF.

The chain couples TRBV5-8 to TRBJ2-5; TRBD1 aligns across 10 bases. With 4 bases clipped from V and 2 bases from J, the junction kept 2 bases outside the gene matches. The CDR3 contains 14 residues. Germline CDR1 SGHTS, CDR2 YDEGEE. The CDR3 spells CASSRDRGQETQYF. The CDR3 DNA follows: TGTGCCAGCAGCAGGGACAGGGGACAAGAGACCCAGTACTTC.

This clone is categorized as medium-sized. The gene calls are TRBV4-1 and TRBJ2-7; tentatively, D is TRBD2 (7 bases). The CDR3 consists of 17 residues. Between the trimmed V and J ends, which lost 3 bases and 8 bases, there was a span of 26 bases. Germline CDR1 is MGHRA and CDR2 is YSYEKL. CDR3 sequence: CASSHPFGEGDVEKQYF. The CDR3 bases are TGCGCCAGCAGCCATCCTTTTGGGGAGGGGGACGTTGAAAAGCAGTACTTC.

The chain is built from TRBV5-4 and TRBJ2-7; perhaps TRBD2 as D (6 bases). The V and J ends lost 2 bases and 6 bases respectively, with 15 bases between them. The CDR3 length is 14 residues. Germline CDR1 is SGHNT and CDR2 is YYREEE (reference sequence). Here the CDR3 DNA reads TGTGCCAGCAGCTTCCCTGACACGGGACTCGAGCAGTACTTC. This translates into CASSFPDTGLEQYF.

The CDR3 bases are TGCGCCAGCAGCGTCGATCCGGGAAGTAATGAAAAACTGTTTTTT. It yields the protein CASSVDPGSNEKLFF. The rearrangement joins TRBV5-1 to TRBJ1-4; D is uncertain. Germline CDR1 SGHRS, CDR2 YFSETQ. This CDR3 is built from 15 residues. Trimming stripped 4 bases from V and 4 bases from J, with 14 bases between.

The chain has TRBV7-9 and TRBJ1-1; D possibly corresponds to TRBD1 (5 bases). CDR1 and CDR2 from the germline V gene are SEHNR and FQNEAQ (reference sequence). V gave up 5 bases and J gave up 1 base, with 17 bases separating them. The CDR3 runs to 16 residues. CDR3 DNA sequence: TGTGCCAGCAGCATTAGAGGCAGGGAGCGGAACACTGAAGCTTTCTTT. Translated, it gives CASSIRGRERNTEAFF.

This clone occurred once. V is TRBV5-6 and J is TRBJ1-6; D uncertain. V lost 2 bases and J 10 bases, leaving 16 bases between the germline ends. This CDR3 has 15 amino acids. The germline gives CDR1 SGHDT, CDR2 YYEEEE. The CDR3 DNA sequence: TGTGCCAGCAGCTTAGAAATAGCAAGTCAGTCACCCCTCCACTTT. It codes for CASSLEIASQSPLHF.

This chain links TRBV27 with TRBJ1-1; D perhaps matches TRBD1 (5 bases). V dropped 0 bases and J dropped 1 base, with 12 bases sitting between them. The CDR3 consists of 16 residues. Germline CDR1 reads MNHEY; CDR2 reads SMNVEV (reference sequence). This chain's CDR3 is CASSLSPDTSNTEAFF. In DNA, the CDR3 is TGTGCCAGCAGTTTATCCCCGGACACATCGAACACTGAAGCTTTCTTT.